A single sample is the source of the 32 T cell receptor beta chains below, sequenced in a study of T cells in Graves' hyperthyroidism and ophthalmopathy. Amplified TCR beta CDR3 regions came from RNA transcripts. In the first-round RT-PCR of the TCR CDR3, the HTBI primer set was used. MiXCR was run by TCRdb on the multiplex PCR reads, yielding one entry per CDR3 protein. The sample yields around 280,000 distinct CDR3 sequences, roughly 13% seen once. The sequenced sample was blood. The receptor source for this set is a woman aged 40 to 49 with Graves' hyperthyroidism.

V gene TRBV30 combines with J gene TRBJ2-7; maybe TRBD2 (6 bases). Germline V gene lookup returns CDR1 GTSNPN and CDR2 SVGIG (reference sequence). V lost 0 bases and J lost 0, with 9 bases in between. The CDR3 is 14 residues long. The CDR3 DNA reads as TGTGCCTGGAGTGTAGGCGGGGACTCCTACGAGCAGTACTTC. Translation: CAWSVGGDSYEQYF.

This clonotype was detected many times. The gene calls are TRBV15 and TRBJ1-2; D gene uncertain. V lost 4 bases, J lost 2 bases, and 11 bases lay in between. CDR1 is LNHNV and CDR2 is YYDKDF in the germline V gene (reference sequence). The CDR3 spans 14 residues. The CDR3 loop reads CATSKVPLNYGYTF. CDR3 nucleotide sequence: TGTGCCACCAGCAAGGTCCCTCTCAACTATGGCTACACCTTC.

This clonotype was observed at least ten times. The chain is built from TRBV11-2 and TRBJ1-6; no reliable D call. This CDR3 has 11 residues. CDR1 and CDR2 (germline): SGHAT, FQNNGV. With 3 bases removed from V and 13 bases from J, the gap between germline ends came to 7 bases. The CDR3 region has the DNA TGTGCCAGCAGCTTCGACGGTCCCCTCCACTTT. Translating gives CASSFDGPLHF.

The chain's CDR3 is CSVQQNEKLFF. CDR3 nucleotides: TGCAGCGTTCAGCAGAATGAAAAACTGTTTTTT. V is TRBV29-1 and J is TRBJ1-4; D is unclear. Germline V CDR1 and CDR2: SQVTM, ANQGSEA. The length of the CDR3 is 11 residues. V shed 5 bases and J shed 5 bases, with 6 bases lying between them. The full variable domain, rest sourced from reference TRBV29-1 and TRBJ1-4, is SAVISQKPSRDICQRGTSLTIQCQVDSQVTMMFWYRQQPGQSLTLIATANQGSEATYESGFVIDKFPISRPNLTFSTLTVSNMSPEDSSIYLCSVQQNEKLFFGSGTQLSVL.

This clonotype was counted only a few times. CDR3 sequence: CAYSTSGGRNEQYF. In nucleotides, the CDR3 is TGTGCCTACTCGACTAGCGGGGGGCGAAACGAGCAGTACTTC. The V call is TRBV30, the J call TRBJ2-7; 13 nucleotides align to TRBD2. The CDR3 is 14 residues long. With 7 bases clipped from V and 5 bases from J, the junction kept 8 bases outside the gene matches. The V gene's germline CDR1 is GTSNPN and CDR2 SVGIG (reference sequence).

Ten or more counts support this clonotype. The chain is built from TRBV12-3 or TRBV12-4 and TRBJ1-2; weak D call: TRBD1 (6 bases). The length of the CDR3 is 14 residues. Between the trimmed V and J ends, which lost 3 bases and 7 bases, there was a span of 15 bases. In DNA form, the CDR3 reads TGTGCCAGCAGTTTTAACAGGGACTCAGCTGGCTACACCTTC. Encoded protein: CASSFNRDSAGYTF.

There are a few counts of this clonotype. Here the CDR3 reads CSASWQMNTEAFF. CDR3 bases: TGCAGTGCTAGTTGGCAGATGAACACTGAAGCTTTCTTT. The genes are TRBV20-1 and TRBJ1-1, with D unresolved. This CDR3 has 13 residues. V was shortened by 3 bases and J by 0 bases, with 8 bases between the two germline ends. Germline CDR1 reads DFQATT; CDR2 reads SNEGSKA (reference sequence).

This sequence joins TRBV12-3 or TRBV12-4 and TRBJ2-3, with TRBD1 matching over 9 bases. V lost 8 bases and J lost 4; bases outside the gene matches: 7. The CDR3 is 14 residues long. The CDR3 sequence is CASGGTGFSDTQYF. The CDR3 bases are TGTGCCAGCGGGGGGACAGGGTTCTCAGATACGCAGTATTTT.

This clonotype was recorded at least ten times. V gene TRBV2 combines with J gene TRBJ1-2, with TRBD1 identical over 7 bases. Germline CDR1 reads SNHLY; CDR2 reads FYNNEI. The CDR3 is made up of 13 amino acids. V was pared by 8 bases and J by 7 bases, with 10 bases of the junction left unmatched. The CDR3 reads CASFDRVYGGYTF. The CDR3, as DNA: TGTGCCAGCTTCGACAGGGTTTACGGTGGCTACACCTTC.

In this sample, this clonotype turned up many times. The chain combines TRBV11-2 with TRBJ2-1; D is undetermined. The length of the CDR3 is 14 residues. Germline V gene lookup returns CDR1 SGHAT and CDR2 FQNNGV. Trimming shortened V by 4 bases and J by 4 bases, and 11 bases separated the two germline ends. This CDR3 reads CASSSLSGYNEQFF. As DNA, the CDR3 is TGTGCCAGCAGCTCCCTCTCCGGGTACAATGAGCAGTTCTTC.

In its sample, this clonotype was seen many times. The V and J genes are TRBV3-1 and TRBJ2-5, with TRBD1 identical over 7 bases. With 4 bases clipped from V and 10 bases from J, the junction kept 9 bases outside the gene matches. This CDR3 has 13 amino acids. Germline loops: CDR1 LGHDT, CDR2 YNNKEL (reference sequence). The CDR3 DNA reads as TGTGCCAGCAGCCGACGACAGGGATTAGACCAGTACTTC. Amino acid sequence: CASSRRQGLDQYF.

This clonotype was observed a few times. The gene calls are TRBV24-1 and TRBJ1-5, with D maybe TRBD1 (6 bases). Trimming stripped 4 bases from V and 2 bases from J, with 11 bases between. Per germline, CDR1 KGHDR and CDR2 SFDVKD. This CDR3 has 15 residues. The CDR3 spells CATSDPRGGNQPQHF. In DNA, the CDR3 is TGTGCCACCAGTGACCCTAGGGGGGGCAATCAGCCCCAGCATTTT.

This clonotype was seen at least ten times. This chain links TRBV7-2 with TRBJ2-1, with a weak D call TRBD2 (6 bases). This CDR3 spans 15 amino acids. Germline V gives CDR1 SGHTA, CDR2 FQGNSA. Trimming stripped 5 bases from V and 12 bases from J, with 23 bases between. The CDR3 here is CASSPPGGAEVGQFF. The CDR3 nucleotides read TGTGCCAGCAGCCCCCCCGGGGGAGCGGAAGTCGGGCAGTTCTTC. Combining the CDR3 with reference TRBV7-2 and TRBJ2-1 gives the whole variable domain GAGVSQSPSNKVTEKGKDVELRCDPISGHTALYWYRQSLGQGLEFLIYFQGNSAPDKSGLPSDRFSAERTGGSVSTLTIQRTQQEDSAVYLCASSPPGGAEVGQFFGPGTRLTVL.

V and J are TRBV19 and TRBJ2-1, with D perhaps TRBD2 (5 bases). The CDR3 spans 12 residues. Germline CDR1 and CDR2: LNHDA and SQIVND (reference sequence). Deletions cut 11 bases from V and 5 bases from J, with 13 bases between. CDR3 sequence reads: CAVSASNNEQFF. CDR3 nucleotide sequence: TGTGCCGTTAGCGCGTCGAACAATGAGCAGTTCTTC.

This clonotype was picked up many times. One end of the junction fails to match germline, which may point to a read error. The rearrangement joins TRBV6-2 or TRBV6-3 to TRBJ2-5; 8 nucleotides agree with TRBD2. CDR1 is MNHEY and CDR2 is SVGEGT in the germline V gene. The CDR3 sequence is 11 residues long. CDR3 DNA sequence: TGTGCCAGCAGTGGCCCGACTAGCGAAAACTTC. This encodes CASSGPTSENF.

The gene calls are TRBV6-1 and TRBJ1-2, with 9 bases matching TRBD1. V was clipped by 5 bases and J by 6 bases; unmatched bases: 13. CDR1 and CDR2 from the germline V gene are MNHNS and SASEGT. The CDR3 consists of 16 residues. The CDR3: CASSRQGGGGGDGYTF. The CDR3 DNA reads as TGTGCCAGCAGTCGACAGGGGGGGGGGGGGGGGGATGGCTACACCTTC.

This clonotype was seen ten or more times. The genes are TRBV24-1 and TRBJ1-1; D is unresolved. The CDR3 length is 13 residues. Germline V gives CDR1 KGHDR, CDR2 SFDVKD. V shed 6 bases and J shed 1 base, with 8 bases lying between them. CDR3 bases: TGTGCCACCAGTCCCAACCAGAACACTGAAGCTTTCTTT. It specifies CATSPNQNTEAFF.

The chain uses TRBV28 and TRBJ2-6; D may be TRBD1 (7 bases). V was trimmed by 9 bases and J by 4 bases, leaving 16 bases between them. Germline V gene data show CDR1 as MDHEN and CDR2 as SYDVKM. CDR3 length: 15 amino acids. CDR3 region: CASCNAGQGANVLTF. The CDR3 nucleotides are TGTGCCAGTTGTAACGCGGGACAGGGGGCCAACGTCCTGACTTTC. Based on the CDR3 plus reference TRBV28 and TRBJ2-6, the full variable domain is DVKVTQSSRYLVKRTGEKVFLECVQDMDHENMFWYRQDPGLGLRLIYFSYDVKMKEKGDIPEGYSVSREKKERFSLILESASTNQTSMYLCASCNAGQGANVLTFGAGSRLTVL.

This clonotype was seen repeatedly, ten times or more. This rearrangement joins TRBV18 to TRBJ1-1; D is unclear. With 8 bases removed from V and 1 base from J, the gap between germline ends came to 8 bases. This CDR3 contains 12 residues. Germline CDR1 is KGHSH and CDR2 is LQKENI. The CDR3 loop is CASSPGNTEAFF. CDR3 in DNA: TGTGCCAGCAGCCCTGGGAACACTGAAGCTTTCTTT. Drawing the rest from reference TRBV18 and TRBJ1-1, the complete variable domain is NAGVMQNPRHLVRRRGQEARLRCSPMKGHSHVYWYRQLPEEGLKFMVYLQKENIIDESGMPKERFSAEFPKEGPSILRIQQVVRGDSAAYFCASSPGNTEAFFGQGTRLTVV.

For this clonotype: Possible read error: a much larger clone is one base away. CDR3 bases: TGCAGTGCTCGGACTAGCGGAGGCCTGAACACAGTTACGCAGTATTTT. It encodes CSARTSGGLNTVTQYF. The chain uses TRBV20-1 and TRBJ2-3; 10 nucleotides align to TRBD2. Germline CDR1 DFQATT, CDR2 SNEGSKA (reference sequence). The CDR3 loop spans 16 amino acids.

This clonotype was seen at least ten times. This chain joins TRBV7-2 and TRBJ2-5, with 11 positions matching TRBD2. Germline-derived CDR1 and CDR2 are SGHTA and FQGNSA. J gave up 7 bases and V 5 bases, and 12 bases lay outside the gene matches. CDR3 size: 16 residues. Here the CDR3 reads CASSRPLAGVRGTQYF. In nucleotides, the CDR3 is TGTGCCAGCAGCCGACCACTAGCGGGAGTACGAGGGACCCAGTACTTC.

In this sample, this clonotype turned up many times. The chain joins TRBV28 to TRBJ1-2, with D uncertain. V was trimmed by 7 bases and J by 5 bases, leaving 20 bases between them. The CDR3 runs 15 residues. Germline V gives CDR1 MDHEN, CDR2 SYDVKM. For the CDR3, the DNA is TGTGCCAGCACCCAGAGGGCGGAGGTCTGGTATGGCTACACCTTC. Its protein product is CASTQRAEVWYGYTF.

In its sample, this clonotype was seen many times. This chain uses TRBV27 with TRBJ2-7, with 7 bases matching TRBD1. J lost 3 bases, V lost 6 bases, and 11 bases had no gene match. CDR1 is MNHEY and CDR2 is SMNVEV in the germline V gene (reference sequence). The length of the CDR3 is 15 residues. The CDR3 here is CASREQGPPVYEQYF. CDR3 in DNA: TGTGCCAGCAGAGAACAGGGGCCCCCCGTCTACGAGCAGTACTTC.

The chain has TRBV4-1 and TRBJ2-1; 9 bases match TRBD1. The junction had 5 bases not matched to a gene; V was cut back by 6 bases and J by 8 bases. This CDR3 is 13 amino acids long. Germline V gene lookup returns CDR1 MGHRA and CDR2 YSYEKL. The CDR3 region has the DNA TGCGCCAGCAGTGAGGACAGGGGCTATGAGCAGTTCTTC. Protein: CASSEDRGYEQFF.

CDR3 sequence reads: CASSLGRGPDTQYF. The CDR3 nucleotides read TGTGCCAGCAGCTTAGGCAGGGGGCCAGATACGCAGTATTTT. The rearrangement links TRBV11-2 to TRBJ2-3, with 8 bases fitting TRBD1. The CDR3 covers 14 residues. V lost 1 base, J lost 4 bases, and 1 base stayed unmatched. Germline V CDR1 and CDR2: SGHAT, FQNNGV.

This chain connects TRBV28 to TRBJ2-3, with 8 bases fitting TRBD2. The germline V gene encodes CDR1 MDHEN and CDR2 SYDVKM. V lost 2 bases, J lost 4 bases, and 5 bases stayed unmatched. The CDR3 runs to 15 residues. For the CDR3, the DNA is TGTGCCAGCAGTTTACAAGCGGGAGCGTCAGATACGCAGTATTTT. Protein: CASSLQAGASDTQYF.

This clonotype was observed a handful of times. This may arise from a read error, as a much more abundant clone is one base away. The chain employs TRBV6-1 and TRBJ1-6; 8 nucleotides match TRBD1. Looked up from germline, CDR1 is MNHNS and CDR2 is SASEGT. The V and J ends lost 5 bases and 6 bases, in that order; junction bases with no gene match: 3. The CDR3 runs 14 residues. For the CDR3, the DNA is TGTGCCAGCAGTCGGGACAGGATTAATTCACCCCTCCACTTT. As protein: CASSRDRINSPLHF.

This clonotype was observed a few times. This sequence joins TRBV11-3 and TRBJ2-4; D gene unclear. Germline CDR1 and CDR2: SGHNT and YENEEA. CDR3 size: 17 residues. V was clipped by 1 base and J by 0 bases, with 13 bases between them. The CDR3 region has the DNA TGTGCCAGCAGCTTAGGACGGAATAAACTAGCCAAAAACATTCAGTACTTC. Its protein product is CASSLGRNKLAKNIQYF.

CDR3 loop: CASSLDRDGTQPQHF. The CDR3, as DNA: TGTGCCAGCAGCTTAGACAGGGACGGAACCCAGCCCCAGCATTTT. The chain joins TRBV7-2 to TRBJ1-5, with D perhaps TRBD1 (6 bases). The CDR3 runs to 15 residues. Germline CDR1 reads SGHTA; CDR2 reads FQGNSA. V gave up 1 base and J gave up 7 bases, with 14 bases separating them.

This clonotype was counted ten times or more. The CDR3 sequence: CASSSGGGRITEAFF. Here the CDR3 DNA reads TGTGCCAGCAGTTCGGGCGGGGGGCGCATCACTGAAGCTTTCTTT. The genes are TRBV28 and TRBJ1-1, with D possibly being TRBD1 (6 bases). The V gene's germline CDR1 is MDHEN and CDR2 SYDVKM. The CDR3 runs to 15 residues. With 4 bases removed from V and 4 bases from J, the gap between germline ends came to 16 bases.

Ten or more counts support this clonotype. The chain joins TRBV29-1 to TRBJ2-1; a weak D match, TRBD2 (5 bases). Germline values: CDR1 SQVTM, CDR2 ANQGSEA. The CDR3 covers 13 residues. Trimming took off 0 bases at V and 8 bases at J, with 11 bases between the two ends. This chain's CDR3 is CSVEDVGEYEQFF. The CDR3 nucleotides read TGCAGCGTTGAAGATGTTGGGGAGTATGAGCAGTTCTTC.

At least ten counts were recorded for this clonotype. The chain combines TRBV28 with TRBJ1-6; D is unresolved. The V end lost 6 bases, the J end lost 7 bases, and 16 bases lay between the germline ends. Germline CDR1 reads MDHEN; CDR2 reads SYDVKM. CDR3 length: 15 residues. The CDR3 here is CASRVFSQSNSPLHF. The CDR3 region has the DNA TGTGCCAGCAGAGTTTTCTCCCAGTCCAATTCACCCCTCCACTTT.